This is a list of T cell receptor beta chains from one sample in a study of low-dose radiotherapy and immunotherapy resistance in tumors. TCRdb fed the reads into MiXCR, producing one record per CDR3 protein. The sample includes around 58,000 distinct CDR3 sequences, less than 30% of them seen just once. Sequencing was performed on PBMCs, taken after low-dose radiotherapy plus immunotherapy. Receptor source: a male donor with prostate cancer. Each CDR3 is given with its conserved first and last residue.

J,V,CDR3
TRBJ1-1,TRBV7-4,CASSFWYTGNTEAFF
TRBJ1-4,TRBV10-3,CAISRGWDRNEKLFF
TRBJ2-1,TRBV9,CASSVGRATSYNEQFF
TRBJ2-1,TRBV29-1,CSVARETFYNEQFF
TRBJ1-1,TRBV5-4,CASIQQDGSVGTEAFF
TRBJ2-3,TRBV6-6,CASSYRDSTDTQYF
TRBJ1-2,TRBV28,CASTQAGSYGYTF
TRBJ1-1,TRBV5-8,CASSLVLHQNTEAFF
TRBJ2-7,TRBV23-1,CASSQSGESYEQYF
TRBJ2-2,TRBV28,CASRSPLAGVATGELFF
TRBJ2-5,TRBV20-1,CSATGTADQETQYF
TRBJ2-7,TRBV28,CASSSGGGGSYEQYF
TRBJ2-1,TRBV5-1,CASSLGLASDEQFF
TRBJ2-1,TRBV30,CAWSLKGGISNEQFF
TRBJ2-5,TRBV7-2,CASSRGSAGADETQYF
TRBJ2-7,TRBV2,CASSDPRGIEQYF
TRBJ2-1,TRBV6-5,CASSRRGNEQFF
TRBJ2-5,TRBV5-4,CASSRIAGGQETQYF
TRBJ2-7,TRBV5-1,CASSLAGTGVDEQYF
TRBJ1-6,TRBV15,CATSRDLDSNSPLHF
TRBJ2-2,TRBV6-1,CASRGSANTGELFF
TRBJ2-1,TRBV2,CAIGLADYNEQFF
TRBJ2-5,TRBV7-2,CASSPGSSQYF
TRBJ2-3,TRBV20-1,CSSSGGAPDTQYF
TRBJ1-3,TRBV18,CASSQDRSGNTIYF
TRBJ1-1,TRBV20-1,CSARPTGGGRTGREAFF
TRBJ2-3,TRBV7-9,CASSLGSGTDTQYF
TRBJ2-4,TRBV5-8,CASSLAGLGQGAKNIQYF
TRBJ2-7,TRBV6-2/TRBV6-3,CASSLRDYEQYF
TRBJ2-1,TRBV5-4,CASSLAGGPRNEQFF
TRBJ2-2,TRBV6-2/TRBV6-3,CASLKGRGRTGELFF
TRBJ2-1,TRBV6-2/TRBV6-3,CASSFSGGGDEQFF
TRBJ1-1,TRBV12-3/TRBV12-4,CASSFRRGNTEAFF
TRBJ1-1,TRBV27,CASRRGMNTEAFF
TRBJ1-4,TRBV5-8,CASSSRGQGNEKLFF
TRBJ2-1,TRBV12-3/TRBV12-4,CASSPMSGGSYNEQFF
TRBJ2-1,TRBV19,CASSQTSGVYNEQFF
TRBJ2-5,TRBV13,CASSLGHTSGSIPRYQETQYF
TRBJ2-3,TRBV11-2,CASSFRRGGGGGADTQYF
TRBJ1-4,TRBV29-1,CSVGRTDRPSEKLFF
TRBJ1-2,TRBV5-1,CASRTSDRGLGYTF
TRBJ2-1,TRBV11-2,CASSWGTTINNEQFF
TRBJ1-5,TRBV5-5,CASSLFPNGDQPQHF
TRBJ2-4,TRBV5-1,CASSLVENIQYF
TRBJ1-1,TRBV2,CASSPLSTGGNTEAFF
TRBJ2-7,TRBV30,CAWSGGGQGYEQYF
TRBJ2-2,TRBV30,CAWSKGLAGGNTGELFF
TRBJ1-2,TRBV29-1,CSVESPGWGGYTF
TRBJ2-5,TRBV5-1,CASSRTGGYQETQYF
TRBJ1-5,TRBV6-1,CASSFRGESNQPQHF
TRBJ2-1,TRBV11-1,CASGRTSGALSYNEQFF
TRBJ2-1,TRBV10-3,CAISGTGDDLLPYNEQFF
TRBJ1-3,TRBV28,CASSNDMGSGNTIYF
TRBJ1-1,TRBV5-1,CASSPGTLNTEAFF
TRBJ1-2,TRBV12-3/TRBV12-4,CASSKKNGQVSRGRLTYGYTF
TRBJ1-3,TRBV27,CASSSRGTSSPWSGNTIYF
TRBJ2-2,TRBV14,CASSRDGQGHDTGELFF